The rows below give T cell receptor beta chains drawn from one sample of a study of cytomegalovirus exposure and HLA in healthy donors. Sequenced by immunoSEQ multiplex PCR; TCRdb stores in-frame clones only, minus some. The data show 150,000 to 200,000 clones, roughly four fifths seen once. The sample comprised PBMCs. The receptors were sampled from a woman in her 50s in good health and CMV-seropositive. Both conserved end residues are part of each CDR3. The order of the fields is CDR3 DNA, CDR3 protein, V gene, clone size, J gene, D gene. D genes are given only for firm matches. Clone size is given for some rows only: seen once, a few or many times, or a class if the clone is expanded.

TGTGCCAGCAGCTTCGGCGGGGATGGCTACACCTTC CASSFGGDGYTF TRBV7-9 . TRBJ1-2 .
TGTGCCATCAGGCGGACAGGGGCCTACGAGCAGTACTTC CAIRRTGAYEQYF TRBV10-3 . TRBJ2-7 TRBD1
TGTGCCAGCAGCTTAGTGGGACTACAGGAGACCCAGTACTTC CASSLVGLQETQYF TRBV11-2 . TRBJ2-5 TRBD2
TGTGCCAGCAGCAACCGACAGAATCGCGATGAGCAGTTCTTC CASSNRQNRDEQFF TRBV13 . TRBJ2-1 .
TGTGCCAGCGGACTATTCTCCGGAGAGACCCAGTACTTC CASGLFSGETQYF TRBV5-4 . TRBJ2-5 .
TGTGCCAGCAGCGAGGGGGAGACGGGGGGCTTCTGGGAGCAGTACTTC CASSEGETGGFWEQYF TRBV5-6 . TRBJ2-7 .
TGCAGCGCCCGACAGAAAGGGGGAGGCTACACCTTC CSARQKGGGYTF TRBV29-1 . TRBJ1-2 .
TGTGCCATCCAGGGGATCTTGGATTCTGAAGCTTTCTTT CAIQGILDSEAFF TRBV10-3 . TRBJ1-1 .
TGTGCCAGCAGCCTTGGGACAGCCATCATGAACACTGAAGCTTTCTTT CASSLGTAIMNTEAFF TRBV7-8 few TRBJ1-1 TRBD1
TGTGCCAGCAGCCCCCGGACAGGGAGGAACACCGGGGAGCTGTTTTTT CASSPRTGRNTGELFF TRBV9 . TRBJ2-2 TRBD1
TGCGCCAGCAGCTTGGACGGGAAGACGAACACCGGGGAGCTGTTTTTT CASSLDGKTNTGELFF TRBV5-1 . TRBJ2-2 .
TGTGCCACCAGCCCCGGGACAGGGAACCTCTACGAGCAGTGCTTC CATSPGTGNLYEQCF TRBV15 . TRBJ2-7 TRBD1
TGTGCCAGCAGCCATCTCCTAACCGGTGAGCAGTACTTC CASSHLLTGEQYF TRBV14 . TRBJ2-7 .
TGTGCCACCAGCAAAGGTGAGGTGGGGCCTTACAGCACAGATGCGCAGTATTTT CATSKGEVGPYSTDAQYF TRBV15 . TRBJ2-3 .
TGTGCCAGTAGGTACCAGGGGAACACTGAAGCTTTCTTT CASRYQGNTEAFF TRBV19 . TRBJ1-1 .
TGTGCCAGCAGCGGAAGAATTGGACAGGCTGGCTACACCTTC CASSGRIGQAGYTF TRBV9 few TRBJ1-2 TRBD1
TGTGCCATCAGCCTTTCCGGGACAGGTGAAAATGAGCAGTTCTTC CAISLSGTGENEQFF TRBV10-3 . TRBJ2-1 TRBD1
TGTGCCAGCAGGCAACGACTAGCGGGGCGGGAGACCCAGTACTTC CASRQRLAGRETQYF TRBV6-6 . TRBJ2-5 TRBD2
TGTGCCAGCAGAAAGACAGGGGGGACTGAAGCTTTCTTT CASRKTGGTEAFF TRBV6-5 . TRBJ1-1 TRBD1
TGTGCCAGCAGTGAACCTAGCGGGGGCCAAGAGACCCAGTACTTC CASSEPSGGQETQYF TRBV6-1 once TRBJ2-5 TRBD2
TGTGCCAGCAGCAAACAGGGGGCGGACACCGGGGAGCTGTTTTTT CASSKQGADTGELFF TRBV11-3 once TRBJ2-2 TRBD1
TGTGCCAGCACTCCAGGGGTCGTACCCCAAACAGATACGCAGTATTTT CASTPGVVPQTDTQYF TRBV2 . TRBJ2-3 .
TGTGCCAGCAGAGAATCGAGCGGGAAGGGTAATTCACCCCTCCACTTT CASRESSGKGNSPLHF TRBV2 few TRBJ1-6 .
TGTGCCACCCGACAGGTCCCCTCCTACGAGCAGTACTTC CATRQVPSYEQYF TRBV6-1 . TRBJ2-7 .
TGTGCCAGCAGCTTAGACCCCAGGGGCGGTGGAAACACCATATATTTT CASSLDPRGGGNTIYF TRBV13 . TRBJ1-3 .
TGTGCCAGCAGCCTTGGACAGGTTACCGGGGAGCTGTTTTTT CASSLGQVTGELFF TRBV5-6 . TRBJ2-2 TRBD1
TGTGCCAGCAGTGAAAGGGACACTATGGGCTACGAGCAGTACTTC CASSERDTMGYEQYF TRBV6-1 few TRBJ2-7 .
TGTGCCATCAGTGATCGGGGGGATTCACCCCTCCACTTT CAISDRGDSPLHF TRBV10-3 . TRBJ1-6 .
TGCGCCAGCAGCTTGGTAGCGGGGGGGAACGAGCAGTACTTC CASSLVAGGNEQYF TRBV5-1 . TRBJ2-7 TRBD2
TGTGCCAGTCGGACTAGCGGGGGTGAGACCCAGTACTTC CASRTSGGETQYF TRBV19 once TRBJ2-5 TRBD2
TGCGCCAGCAGTGAGACAGGGAACACCGGGGAGCTGTTTTTT CASSETGNTGELFF TRBV10-1 few TRBJ2-2 .
TGCGCCAGCAGCCAAGTATCACAGGCCGGGGGGAAGACCCAGTACTTC CASSQVSQAGGKTQYF TRBV4-1 . TRBJ2-5 TRBD2